A single sample is the source of the 14 T cell receptor beta chains below, sequenced in a study of graft-versus-host responses after intestinal transplantation. Only in-frame clones appear in the TCRdb table, and some are missing; sequencing was by immunoSEQ multiplex PCR. The repertoire consists of approximately 15,000 clones, with 35% occurring once and the leading ten covering less than 2.5%. Responders that carried the CFSE label, some 200,000 of them, were plated with some 200,000 irradiated, violet-dye-labeled stimulator cells. The material was alloreactive CD8+ T cells from a mixed lymphocyte reaction culture, obtained before intestinal transplant. Subset in this sample: CFSE-low proliferating T cells sorted from approximately six-day pre-transplant mixed lymphocyte reaction (GvH or HvG direction). Source of these receptors: a human patient who received an intestinal transplant.

The gene calls are TRBV29-1 and TRBJ2-5; 9 bases agree with TRBD2. V was pared by 1 base and J by 3 bases, with 9 bases of the junction left unmatched. This CDR3 region has 16 residues. Germline CDR1 and CDR2: SQVTM and ANQGSEA. CDR3 bases: TGCAGCGTTGAAGCCCCTGGCGGGGGGGCAGAAGAGACCCAGTACTTC. Translating it yields CSVEAPGGGAEETQYF.

V usage is TRBV4-1 and J usage is TRBJ1-2; the D is unclear. The CDR3 extends over 14 amino acids. The germline V gene encodes CDR1 MGHRA and CDR2 YSYEKL. The V gene lost 1 base and the J gene lost 5 bases, with 11 bases spanning the gap. CDR3 sequence (DNA): TGCGCCAGCAGCCAAGGGGAGTTACATTATGGCTACACCTTC. Encoded protein: CASSQGELHYGYTF.

CDR3 loop: CASSLYSRTGPFYYGYTF. In DNA, the CDR3 is TGTGCCAGCAGTTTATATTCCCGGACAGGGCCGTTTTACTATGGCTACACCTTC. The V and J genes are TRBV27 and TRBJ1-2, with TRBD1 identical over 8 bases. This CDR3 comprises 18 residues. CDR1 MNHEY and CDR2 SMNVEV come from the germline V gene (reference sequence). The trim removed 1 base at V and 3 bases at J, leaving 13 bases unmatched.

The V and J genes are TRBV7-8 and TRBJ2-6, with 7 bases identical to TRBD1. This CDR3 has 18 residues. Germline lookup yields CDR1 SGHVS and CDR2 FQNEAQ. Losses at the gene ends were 5 bases for V and 1 base for J; bases not matched to a gene: 11. CDR3 region: CASSRRDSYTSGANVLTF. The CDR3 DNA reads as TGTGCCAGCAGCCGTAGGGACAGCTACACTTCTGGGGCCAACGTCCTGACTTTC.

This clone was seen only a few times. The V gene is TRBV7-9, the J gene TRBJ1-1, with D perhaps matching TRBD1 (6 bases). Between the trimmed V and J ends, which lost 3 bases and 2 bases, there was a span of 19 bases. Germline V gives CDR1 SEHNR, CDR2 FQNEAQ (reference sequence). The CDR3 is 17 residues long. The CDR3 region has the DNA TGTGCCAGCAGCTTCCGATTGACAGGTATAAGAAACACTGAAGCTTTCTTT. It is translated as CASSFRLTGIRNTEAFF.

As for this clone: A junction end diverges from the germline sequence, so it may reflect a read error. The chain carries TRBV27 and TRBJ1-5, with 8 bases fitting TRBD1. From germline, CDR1 is MNHEY and CDR2 SMNVEV (reference sequence). The CDR3 has 15 residues. CDR3 region: CASTMTGTGNQPQHF. The CDR3 nucleotides read TGTGCCAGCACCATGACCGGGACAGGCAACCAGCCCCAGCATTTT.

This chain uses TRBV7-9 with TRBJ2-1, with D perhaps TRBD2 (7 bases). The germline CDR1 and CDR2 sequences are SEHNR and FQNEAQ (reference sequence). Trimming stripped 6 bases from V and 3 bases from J, with 15 bases between. This CDR3 is 15 amino acids long. DNA of the CDR3: TGTGCCAGCAGAAAACCGGGGGGCAACTACAATGAGCAGTTCTTC. This sequence encodes CASRKPGGNYNEQFF.

The chain links TRBV4-1 to TRBJ1-2, with D uncertain. This CDR3 region has 13 residues. V lost 1 base and J lost 8, with 11 bases in between. The germline gives CDR1 MGHRA, CDR2 YSYEKL. The CDR3 DNA reads TGCGCCAGCAGCCAAGTTTCCCGGGAGGGCTACACCTTC. Its translation is CASSQVSREGYTF.

In this sample, this clone turned up a few times. This chain uses TRBV4-1 with TRBJ1-5; 7 nucleotides agree with TRBD1. V was clipped by 4 bases and J by 3 bases; unmatched bases: 6. Germline V gives CDR1 MGHRA, CDR2 YSYEKL. The CDR3 sequence is 15 residues long. DNA of the CDR3: TGCGCCAGCAGCCTGGCAGGGGGTTCCAATCAGCCCCAGCATTTT. This gives the protein CASSLAGGSNQPQHF.

This clone is medium-sized by share. The rearrangement links TRBV4-2 to TRBJ2-7; TRBD2 matches 9 bases. V shed 4 bases, J shed 1 base, and the junction held 5 bases outside the gene matches. This CDR3 region has 15 residues. Germline V lookup: CDR1 LGHNA, CDR2 YNFKEQ. DNA for the CDR3: TGTGCCAGCAGCCCTTCTAGCGGGGCTTCCTACGAGCAGTACTTC. Protein product: CASSPSSGASYEQYF.

This clone was detected only once. J is TRBJ1-2 and V is TRBV29-1; TRBD1 matches at 7 bases. V lost 7 bases and J lost 7; bases outside the gene matches: 12. Germline CDR1 reads SQVTM; CDR2 reads ANQGSEA. The CDR3 extends over 13 amino acids. The CDR3 DNA reads TGCAGCGCCCTCGGGGACAGTATTCTTGGCTACACCTTC. Its translation: CSALGDSILGYTF.

In its sample, this clone ranks as medium-sized. The chain employs TRBV7-6 and TRBJ2-7; D possibly corresponds to TRBD2 (5 bases). V dropped 0 bases and J dropped 3 bases, with 6 bases sitting between them. Germline V CDR1 and CDR2: SGHVS, FNYEAQ. The CDR3 length is 13 residues. The CDR3 sequence is CASSLAGSYEQYF. As DNA, the CDR3 is TGTGCCAGCAGCTTAGCGGGGAGCTACGAGCAGTACTTC.

The table lists this clone with a few counts. The chain employs TRBV29-1 and TRBJ2-1, with 8 bases matching TRBD1. The CDR3 sequence is 14 residues long. The ends lost 5 bases at V and 1 base at J; junction bases unmatched: 4. Per germline, CDR1 SQVTM and CDR2 ANQGSEA. CDR3 sequence reads: CSVQGQGSYNEQFF. The CDR3 DNA follows: TGCAGCGTTCAAGGACAGGGATCCTACAATGAGCAGTTCTTC.

This clone was picked up a small number of times. This chain uses TRBV4-1 with TRBJ2-7, with D perhaps given as TRBD1 or TRBD2 (7 bases each). Trimming took off 1 base at V and 6 bases at J, with 16 bases between the two ends. The CDR3 runs to 15 residues. Germline V gene sequence: CDR1 MGHRA, CDR2 YSYEKL. DNA of the CDR3: TGCGCCAGCAGCCAAGTGCAGGGGGGGTACGGCGAGCAGTACTTC. Its protein product is CASSQVQGGYGEQYF.